The 22 T cell receptor beta chains below all came from one sample that was sequenced in a study of blood T cells in healthy people across ages. PCR was performed a second time for about 7 to 11 cycles using a sample-barcoded 5' primer and a J-beta primer mix. TCRdb used MiXCR to reprocess the 5' RACE reads, holding one entry per CDR3 protein. The sample holds some 940,000 distinct CDR3 sequences, 25% to 35% seen once. A further study also used this sample, focusing on T cells of mothers and their children.

Sequenced sample: blood. The receptor set was obtained from a woman aged 40 to 55 in good health.

The chain carries TRBV19 and TRBJ2-3; 10 bases agree with TRBD1. Germline assignment: CDR1 LNHDA and CDR2 SQIVND (reference sequence). This CDR3 comprises 17 residues. The junction had 10 bases not matched to a gene; V was cut back by 6 bases and J by 1 base. CDR3 in amino acids: CASSETGTGVRTDTQYF. As DNA, the CDR3 is TGTGCCAGTAGCGAAACCGGGACAGGGGTCCGCACAGATACGCAGTATTTT.

The chain has TRBV20-1 and TRBJ2-7; a weak D match, TRBD1 (6 bases). With 5 bases removed from V and 3 bases from J, the gap between germline ends came to 14 bases. The CDR3 is 13 residues long. The V gene's germline CDR1 is DFQATT and CDR2 SNEGSKA (reference sequence). CDR3: CSASRDMSYEQYF. The DNA of the CDR3 is TGCAGTGCTTCACGGGACATGAGCTACGAGCAGTACTTC.

This clonotype was seen many times. The rearrangement links TRBV5-6 to TRBJ2-4; the D gene is possibly TRBD2 (7 bases). Germline V gene data show CDR1 as SGHDT and CDR2 as YYEEEE. This CDR3 contains 15 residues. The V and J ends lost 4 bases and 4 bases respectively, with 15 bases between them. The CDR3 sequence: CASSRGGGRKNIQYF. DNA of the CDR3: TGTGCCAGCAGCCGCGGCGGGGGCCGTAAAAACATTCAGTACTTC.

This chain connects TRBV7-2 to TRBJ2-7; D uncertain. The CDR3 contains 14 residues. CDR1 is SGHTA and CDR2 is FQGNSA in the germline V gene. V lost 4 bases to trimming and J lost 2 bases, with 12 bases between them. CDR3 nucleotides: TGTGCCAGCAGCTCCCTGGACCAAACCTACGAGCAGTACTTC. Its protein product is CASSSLDQTYEQYF.

Note on this clonotype: A much bigger clone sits one base away, suggesting this may be a read error. This chain connects TRBV28 to TRBJ2-7, with D perhaps matching TRBD2 (5 bases). V was shortened by 8 bases and J by 3 bases, with 8 bases between the two germline ends. Germline CDR1 is MDHEN and CDR2 is SYDVKM. This CDR3 has 11 residues. In nucleotides, the CDR3 is TGTGCCAGCCAGGCGGGCTACGAGCAGTACTTC. Translation: CASQAGYEQYF. Drawing the rest from reference TRBV28 and TRBJ2-7, the complete variable domain is DVKVTQSSRYLVKRTGEKVFLECVQDMDHENMFWYRQDPGLGLRLIYFSYDVKMKEKGDIPEGYSVSREKKERFSLILESASTNQTSMYLCASQAGYEQYFGPGTRLTVT.

This chain uses TRBV9 with TRBJ2-3, with 9 bases matching TRBD2. The germline CDR1 and CDR2 sequences are SGDLS and YYNGEE. The CDR3 runs to 15 residues. The V segment lost 3 bases and the J segment 6 bases; nucleotides outside the gene matches: 8. The CDR3, as DNA: TGTGCCAGCAGCGCCCAGCGGGGGGCGGGGGATACGCAGTATTTT. Encoded protein: CASSAQRGAGDTQYF.

The chain has TRBV4-2 and TRBJ1-1, with D tentatively TRBD1 (5 bases). Trimming cost V 6 bases and J 11 bases, with 22 bases left between them. In germline, CDR1 is LGHNA, CDR2 YNFKEQ. This CDR3 is 14 amino acids long. CDR3 nucleotides: TGTGCCAGCAGTGGTGGGCCTCACGGGACGCGCGCTTTCTTT. Translated, it gives CASSGGPHGTRAFF.

The chain uses TRBV6-1 and TRBJ2-1; no clear D. The DNA end favors TRBJ2-7, so the J call may be wrong. Per the germline V gene, CDR1 is MNHNS and CDR2 is SASEGT. The CDR3 spans 13 residues. CDR3: CASSEGPYNEQYF. The CDR3 nucleotides are TGTGCCAGCAGTGAAGGCCCGTACAATGAGCAGTACTTC.

The chain joins TRBV5-1 to TRBJ2-7; D is unresolved. Germline lookup yields CDR1 SGHRS and CDR2 YFSETQ. V lost 2 bases and J lost 3, with 15 bases in between. CDR3 length equals 15 residues. Here the CDR3 DNA reads TGCGCCAGCAGCTTAGATACCAGTATGGGCTACGAGCAGTACTTC. This translates into CASSLDTSMGYEQYF.

This clonotype was seen many times. In DNA, the CDR3 is TGTGCCAGCAGTTTATTGGGGGGGCAGGTCGAGCAGTACTTC. Translation gives CASSLLGGQVEQYF. The V call is TRBV28, the J call TRBJ2-7, with a tentative D call TRBD2 (7 bases). Trimming shortened V by 1 base and J by 6 bases, and 13 bases separated the two germline ends. CDR1 and CDR2 (germline): MDHEN, SYDVKM. The CDR3 runs to 14 residues.

This clonotype has just a few counts. V is TRBV20-1 and J is TRBJ2-5, with TRBD2 identical over 8 bases. Germline CDR1 is DFQATT and CDR2 is SNEGSKA (reference sequence). V was pared by 3 bases and J by 0 bases, with 3 bases of the junction left unmatched. The CDR3 runs to 14 residues. CDR3 DNA sequence: TGCAGTGCTAGCCCTAGCGGGTACCAAGAGACCCAGTACTTC. This codes for CSASPSGYQETQYF.

V is TRBV20-1 and J is TRBJ2-2; TRBD2 matches at 9 bases. V trimming: 4 bases; J trimming: 5 bases; junction bases outside the gene matches: 8. The CDR3 is made up of 15 amino acids. Germline V CDR1 and CDR2: DFQATT, SNEGSKA (reference sequence). The CDR3 nucleotides read TGCAGTGCTAACGAGCGGGGGGCGGGTACCGGGGAGCTGTTTTTT. Protein product: CSANERGAGTGELFF.

This chain joins TRBV4-1 and TRBJ2-7; a possible D gene is TRBD1 (6 bases). Per germline, CDR1 MGHRA and CDR2 YSYEKL. The CDR3 extends over 15 amino acids. Trimming removed 1 base at V and 2 bases at J, with 12 bases between. The CDR3 reads CASSQGQDNTYEQYF. The DNA for the CDR3 is TGCGCCAGCAGCCAAGGACAGGACAACACCTACGAGCAGTACTTC.

This clonotype occurred a few times. CDR3 bases: TGTGCCAGCAGTTATAGTGGGAACCAAGAGACCCAGTACTTC. The encoded protein is CASSYSGNQETQYF. The chain recombines TRBV6-5 with TRBJ2-5; D gene unclear. The germline V gene has CDR1 MNHEY and CDR2 SVGAGI. The CDR3 is 14 residues long. V lost 3 bases and J lost 0, with 8 bases in between.

A few counts support this clonotype. The chain employs TRBV9 and TRBJ2-1; tentatively, D is TRBD2 (6 bases). The CDR3 has 16 residues. Trimming left V 0 bases short and J 0 bases short, with 10 bases between. CDR1 SGDLS and CDR2 YYNGEE come from the germline V gene. CDR3 protein: CASSVVFGGSYNEQFF. CDR3 nucleotides: TGTGCCAGCAGCGTAGTGTTCGGGGGCTCCTACAATGAGCAGTTCTTC.

The chain links TRBV7-2 to TRBJ2-7; D might be TRBD1 (5 bases). The V end lost 5 bases, the J end lost 0 bases, and 14 bases lay between the germline ends. CDR1 and CDR2 from the germline V gene are SGHTA and FQGNSA. This CDR3 is built from 15 residues. The CDR3 bases are TGTGCCAGCAGCCCCCATCAGGGAAGCTCCTACGAGCAGTACTTC. It is translated as CASSPHQGSSYEQYF.

This rearrangement joins TRBV29-1 to TRBJ2-1; D is perhaps TRBD1 (5 bases). Germline V gives CDR1 SQVTM, CDR2 ANQGSEA. CDR3 length: 14 amino acids. Trimming took off 4 bases at V and 4 bases at J, with 14 bases between the two ends. This CDR3 reads CSVVGQGTYNEQFF. As DNA, the CDR3 is TGCAGCGTTGTCGGGCAGGGAACTTACAATGAGCAGTTCTTC.

The V gene is TRBV10-3, the J gene TRBJ2-7; TRBD2 aligns across 7 bases. The CDR3 is 15 amino acids. Germline values: CDR1 ENHRY, CDR2 SYGVKD. After removal of 5 bases from V and 5 bases from J, the junction contained 12 bases not matched to a gene. Written as DNA, the CDR3 is TGTGCCATCAGTTCCCCTGGGCGGGGGTCAAACGAGCAGTACTTC. It specifies CAISSPGRGSNEQYF.

The V gene is TRBV11-2, the J gene TRBJ2-4; 9 nucleotides align to TRBD1. V shed 8 bases, J shed 6 bases, and the junction held 14 bases outside the gene matches. The CDR3 totals 16 residues. Germline CDR1 is SGHAT and CDR2 is FQNNGV. CDR3 amino acids: CASENSRTGDRNIQYF. CDR3 sequence (DNA): TGTGCCAGCGAAAATTCCAGGACAGGGGATCGAAACATTCAGTACTTC.

This clonotype was recorded a few times. The rearrangement uses TRBV4-3 and TRBJ1-6; D not certain. Germline values: CDR1 LGHNA, CDR2 YSLEER. V was pared by 0 bases and J by 6 bases, with 9 bases between. The CDR3 spans 15 residues. The CDR3 DNA sequence: TGCGCCAGCAGCCAAGACGGACGTAGTAATTCACCCCTCCACTTT. Translating gives CASSQDGRSNSPLHF.

J is TRBJ2-1 and V is TRBV5-1, with D hard to call. Trimming removed 3 bases from V and 0 bases from J, with 13 bases in between. Germline CDR1 reads SGHRS; CDR2 reads YFSETQ. The CDR3 length is 16 residues. The CDR3 reads CASSSRFLSSYNEQFF. Here the CDR3 DNA reads TGCGCCAGCAGCTCCAGGTTTCTTAGCTCCTACAATGAGCAGTTCTTC.

V gene TRBV20-1 combines with J gene TRBJ1-2; maybe TRBD1 (5 bases). Trimming removed 0 bases at V and 3 bases at J, with 14 bases between. CDR1 is DFQATT and CDR2 is SNEGSKA in the germline V gene (reference sequence). The CDR3 runs 15 residues. In DNA, the CDR3 is TGCAGTGCTAGAGAGGGCCCGGGGACCTACTATGGCTACACCTTC. It is translated as CSAREGPGTYYGYTF.